One sample yielded the 6 T cell receptor beta chains listed below, sequenced in a study of glioma-infiltrating T cells. TCR alpha and beta CDR3 regions were amplified from RNA using iRepertoire nested multiplex PCR. TCRdb used MiXCR to reprocess the multiplex PCR reads, holding one entry per CDR3 protein. This repertoire shows about 110,000 distinct CDR3 sequences, about 25% found once; its top ten account for roughly a third. Source material: glioma tissue, nonneoplastic brain tissue, or PBMCs (not recorded which). Receptors were obtained from a human donor with low-grade glioma or glioblastoma, undergoing nonglioma brain surgery, or in good health (not recorded which).

Details on this clonotype: One end of the junction varies from germline; a read error may be responsible. The V gene is TRBV6-2 or TRBV6-3, the J gene TRBJ1-1; D ambiguous. CDR1 MNHEY and CDR2 SVGEGT come from the germline V gene. The CDR3 contains 14 residues. CDR3 sequence reads: CASTPWSKNTEAFF. The CDR3 region has the DNA TGTGCCAGCACCCCCTGGTCGAAGAACACTGAGGCTTTCTTT.

This clonotype occurred many times. The CDR3 DNA reads TGCGCCAGCAGCCAGAAACAGGGCTATGGCTACACCTTC. This sequence encodes CASSQKQGYGYTF. V and J are TRBV4-3 and TRBJ1-2, with TRBD1 as a possible D gene (6 bases). This CDR3 has 13 residues. Germline V CDR1 and CDR2: LGHNA, YSLEER. V lost 3 bases and J 4 bases, leaving 9 bases between the germline ends.

This rearrangement joins TRBV10-3 to TRBJ2-5; D may be TRBD1 (6 bases). Germline assignment: CDR1 ENHRY and CDR2 SYGVKD. V shed 3 bases and J shed 4 bases, with 12 bases lying between them. This CDR3 contains 14 residues. For the CDR3, the DNA is TGTGCCATCAGTGAACGGCAGGGGTCAGAGACCCAGTACTTC. It encodes CAISERQGSETQYF.

This clonotype was seen repeatedly, ten times or more. J is TRBJ2-7 and V is TRBV20-1; possibly TRBD1 for D (6 bases). Trimming cost V 3 bases and J 5 bases, with 11 bases left between them. Germline V gives CDR1 DFQATT, CDR2 SNEGSKA (reference sequence). The length of the CDR3 is 12 residues. As DNA, the CDR3 is TGCAGTGCTAGTTACAGGGACAACGAGCAGTACTTC. This translates into CSASYRDNEQYF.

This clonotype came up many times. The V gene is TRBV20-1, the J gene TRBJ1-3; D is unresolved. There are 15 residues in the CDR3. Trimming took off 5 bases at V and 0 bases at J, with 14 bases between the two ends. Per the germline V gene, CDR1 is DFQATT and CDR2 is SNEGSKA (reference sequence). The CDR3 bases are TGCAGTGCTCGGAGGGCAGCCAACTCTGGAAACACCATATATTTT. Its translation is CSARRAANSGNTIYF.

At least ten counts were recorded for this clonotype. V and J are TRBV3-1 and TRBJ1-5, with no clear D. Deletions cut 4 bases from V and 0 bases from J, with 7 bases between. This CDR3 contains 14 residues. Germline-derived CDR1 and CDR2 are LGHDT and YNNKEL (reference sequence). The chain's CDR3 is CASSPSYSNQPQHF. In DNA form, the CDR3 reads TGTGCCAGCAGCCCCTCTTATAGCAATCAGCCCCAGCATTTT.